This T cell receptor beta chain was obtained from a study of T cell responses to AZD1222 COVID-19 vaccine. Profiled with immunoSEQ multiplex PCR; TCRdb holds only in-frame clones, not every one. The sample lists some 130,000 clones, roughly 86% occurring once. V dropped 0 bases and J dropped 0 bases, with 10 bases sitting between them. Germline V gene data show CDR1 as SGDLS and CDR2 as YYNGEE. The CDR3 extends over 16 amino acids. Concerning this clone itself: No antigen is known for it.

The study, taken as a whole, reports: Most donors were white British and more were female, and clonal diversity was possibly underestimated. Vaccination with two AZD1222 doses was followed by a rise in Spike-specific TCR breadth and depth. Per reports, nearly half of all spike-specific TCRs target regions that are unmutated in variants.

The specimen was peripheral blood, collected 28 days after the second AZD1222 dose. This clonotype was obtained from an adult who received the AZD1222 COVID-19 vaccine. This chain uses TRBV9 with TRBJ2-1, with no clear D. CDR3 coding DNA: TGTGCCAGCAGCGTAGCCTATAGAAGCTCCTACAATGAGCAGTTCTTC. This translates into CASSVAYRSSYNEQFF.